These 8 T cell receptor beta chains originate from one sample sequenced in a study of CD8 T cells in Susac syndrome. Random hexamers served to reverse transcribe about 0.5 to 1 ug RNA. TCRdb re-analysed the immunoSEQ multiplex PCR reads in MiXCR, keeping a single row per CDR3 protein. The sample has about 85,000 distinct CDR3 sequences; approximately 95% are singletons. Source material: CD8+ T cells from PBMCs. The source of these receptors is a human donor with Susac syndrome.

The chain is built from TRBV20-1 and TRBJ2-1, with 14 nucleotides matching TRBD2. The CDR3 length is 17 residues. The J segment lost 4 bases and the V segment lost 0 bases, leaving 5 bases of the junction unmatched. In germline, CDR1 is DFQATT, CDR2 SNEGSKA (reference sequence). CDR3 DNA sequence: TGCAGTGCTAGAGATCTGGGACTAGCGGGAGCTTACAATGAGCAGTTCTTC. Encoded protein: CSARDLGLAGAYNEQFF.

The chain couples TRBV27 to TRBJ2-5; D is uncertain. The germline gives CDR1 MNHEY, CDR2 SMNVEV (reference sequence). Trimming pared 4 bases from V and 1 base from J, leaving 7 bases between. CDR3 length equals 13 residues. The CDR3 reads CASSSLTQETQYF. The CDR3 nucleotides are TGTGCCAGCAGTTCCCTGACCCAAGAGACCCAGTACTTC.

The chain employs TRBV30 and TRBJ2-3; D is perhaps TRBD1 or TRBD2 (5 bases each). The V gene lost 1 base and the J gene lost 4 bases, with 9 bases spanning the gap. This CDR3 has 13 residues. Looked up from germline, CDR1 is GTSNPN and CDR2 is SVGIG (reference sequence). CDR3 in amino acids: CAWSDRGADTQYF. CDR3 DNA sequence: TGTGCCTGGAGTGACCGAGGGGCAGATACGCAGTATTTT.

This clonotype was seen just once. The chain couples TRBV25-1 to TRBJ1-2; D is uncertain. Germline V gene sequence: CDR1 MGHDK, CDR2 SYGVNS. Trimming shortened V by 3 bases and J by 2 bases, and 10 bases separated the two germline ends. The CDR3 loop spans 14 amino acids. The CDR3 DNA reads TGTGCCAGCAGTGACGTTCCTTTAAACTATGGCTACACCTTC. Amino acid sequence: CASSDVPLNYGYTF.

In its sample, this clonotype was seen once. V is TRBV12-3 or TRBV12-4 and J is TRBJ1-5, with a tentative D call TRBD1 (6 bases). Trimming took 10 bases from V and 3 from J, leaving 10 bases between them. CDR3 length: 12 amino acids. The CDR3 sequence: CATGQTNQPQHF. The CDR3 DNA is TGTGCCACCGGACAGACCAATCAGCCCCAGCATTTT.

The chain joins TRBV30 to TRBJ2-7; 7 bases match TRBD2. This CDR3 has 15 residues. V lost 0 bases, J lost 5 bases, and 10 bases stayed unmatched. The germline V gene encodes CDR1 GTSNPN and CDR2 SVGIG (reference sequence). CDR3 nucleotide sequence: TGTGCCTGGAGTGTACGGGGGGTAGGGAGCGACGAGCAGTACTTC. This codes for CAWSVRGVGSDEQYF. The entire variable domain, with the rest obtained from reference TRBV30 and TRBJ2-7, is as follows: SQTIHQWPATLVQPVGSPLSLECTVEGTSNPNLYWYRQAAGRGLQLLFYSVGIGQISSEVPQNLSASRPQDRQFILSSKKLLLSDSGFYLCAWSVRGVGSDEQYFGPGTRLTVT.

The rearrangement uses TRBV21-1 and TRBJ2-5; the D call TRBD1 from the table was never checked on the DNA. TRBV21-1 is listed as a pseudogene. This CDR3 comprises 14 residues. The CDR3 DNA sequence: TGTGCCAGCAGCAAAATGCAGGGGAGGGAGACCCAGTACTTC. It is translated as CASSKMQGRETQYF.

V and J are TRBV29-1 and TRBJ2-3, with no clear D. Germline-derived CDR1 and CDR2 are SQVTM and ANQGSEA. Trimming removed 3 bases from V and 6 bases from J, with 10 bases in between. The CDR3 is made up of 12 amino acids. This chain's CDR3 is CSVDLLSDTQYF. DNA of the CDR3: TGCAGCGTTGATCTTCTATCGGATACGCAGTATTTT.